What follows are 13 T cell receptor beta chains derived from one specimen sequenced in a study of T cells after yellow fever vaccination. MiXCR, run by TCRdb on the 5' RACE reads, gives a single entry per CDR3 protein. Of about 180,000 distinct CDR3 sequences listed, approximately 6.2% were seen once; the top ten hold less than 3.5%. The sequenced sample was CD4+ T cells sorted from PBMCs, obtained on the day of the first yellow fever vaccination. Receptor source: a man aged 18 to 30 who received the YFV17D yellow fever vaccine.

This clonotype was seen a few times. The J gene is TRBJ2-7, the V gene TRBV9; 7 bases agree with TRBD1. CDR3 length: 14 residues. After removal of 4 bases from V and 1 base from J, the junction contained 5 bases not matched to a gene. Germline values: CDR1 SGDLS, CDR2 YYNGEE. The CDR3 DNA sequence: TGTGCCAGCAGCCTTCGGGACAGTTCCTACGAGCAGTACTTC. Its translation is CASSLRDSSYEQYF.

J is TRBJ1-3 and V is TRBV15; D ambiguous. The CDR3 consists of 12 residues. Trimming stripped 6 bases from V and 0 bases from J, with 3 bases between. Germline V gives CDR1 LNHNV, CDR2 YYDKDF (reference sequence). The CDR3, as DNA: TGTGCCACCAGTTACTCTGGAAACACCATATATTTT. Translating gives CATSYSGNTIYF.

This clonotype was recorded at least ten times. The chain is built from TRBV6-2 or TRBV6-3 and TRBJ2-2; 7 positions agree with TRBD2. Germline V gives CDR1 MNHEY, CDR2 SVGEGT. V was clipped by 4 bases and J by 2 bases; unmatched bases: 13. The CDR3 runs to 18 residues. CDR3 loop: CASSSRRAGVLNTGELFF. The CDR3 coding sequence is TGTGCCAGCAGTTCCAGGCGGGCGGGGGTGCTAAACACCGGGGAGCTGTTTTTT.

On this clonotype itself: A much larger clonotype is one base distant, so this may be a read error. This chain connects TRBV5-1 to TRBJ2-7; D unclear. The length of the CDR3 is 14 residues. Germline-derived CDR1 and CDR2 are SGHRS and YFSETQ. This CDR3 is CTSSPELSSYEQYV. CDR3 sequence (DNA): TGCACCAGCAGCCCAGAGCTAAGTTCCTACGAGCAGTACGTC.

This clonotype was observed a handful of times. The chain uses TRBV5-1 and TRBJ2-7; 11 bases line up with TRBD1. The CDR3 is made up of 15 amino acids. The V gene end was trimmed by 3 bases and the J gene end by 7 bases; junction bases not matched to a gene: 9. Germline-derived CDR1 and CDR2 are SGHRS and YFSETQ. CDR3 residues: CASSSTGTGGGEQYV. CDR3 DNA: TGCGCCAGCAGCTCCACCGGGACAGGGGGGGGTGAGCAGTACGTC.

This clonotype was observed a few times. The chain has TRBV12-3 or TRBV12-4 and TRBJ2-7, with D uncertain. V was shortened by 9 bases and J by 0 bases, with 12 bases between the two germline ends. There are 13 residues in the CDR3. The CDR3 sequence is CARSRTVSYEQYF. The CDR3 DNA reads TGTGCCAGGTCCCGAACAGTCTCCTACGAGCAGTACTTC.

This clonotype was counted between two and nine times. V and J are TRBV12-3 or TRBV12-4 and TRBJ1-6; no clear D. Trimming removed 7 bases from V and 6 bases from J, with 10 bases in between. The CDR3 runs 13 residues. Here the CDR3 reads CASTQVANSPLHF. The DNA for the CDR3 is TGTGCCAGCACTCAAGTTGCTAATTCACCCCTCCACTTT.

In this sample, this clonotype turned up many times. This sequence joins TRBV7-2 and TRBJ2-2; no reliable D call. V lost 5 bases and J lost 7, with 11 bases in between. Germline V lookup: CDR1 SGHTA, CDR2 FQGNSA. CDR3 length equals 13 residues. The CDR3 nucleotides are TGTGCCAGCAGCCTCCGTATGGGCGGGGAGCTGTTTTTT. Residues: CASSLRMGGELFF.

The chain links TRBV4-3 to TRBJ1-5, with 8 bases that match TRBD1. Germline V gives CDR1 LGHNA, CDR2 YSLEER. V gave up 0 bases and J gave up 7 bases; unmatched junction bases: 5. The CDR3 covers 15 residues. CDR3 nucleotide sequence: TGCGCCAGCAGCCAAGAGGCAGGGGGCGGCCAGCCCCAGCATTTT. It is translated as CASSQEAGGGQPQHF.

This clonotype was seen only a few times. The gene calls are TRBV4-1 and TRBJ2-3, with D tentatively TRBD1 (7 bases). Looked up from germline, CDR1 is MGHRA and CDR2 is YSYEKL. Deletions cut 2 bases from V and 10 bases from J, with 19 bases between. The CDR3 runs 15 residues. CDR3 residues: CASSQLGLPRGAQYF. CDR3 coding DNA: TGCGCCAGCAGCCAACTCGGACTCCCCAGGGGGGCGCAGTATTTT.

This clonotype was observed a handful of times. The CDR3 nucleotides are TGTGCCAGTAGTAGAGGGGAAGACACCGGGGAGCTGTTTTTT. Translated, it gives CASSRGEDTGELFF. The chain links TRBV19 to TRBJ2-2; D tentatively fits TRBD1 or TRBD2 (5 bases each). Germline loops: CDR1 LNHDA, CDR2 SQIVND (reference sequence). The V end was cut by 4 bases, the J end by 3 bases, with 9 bases between. CDR3 size: 14 residues.

As to this clonotype: Given a much more abundant clone one base away, this may be a read error. The genes are TRBV6-1 and TRBJ2-1, with TRBD2 matching 8 bases. Germline loops: CDR1 MNHNS, CDR2 SASEGT. The CDR3 loop spans 13 amino acids. With 3 bases clipped from V and 5 bases from J, the junction kept 0 bases outside the gene matches. In nucleotides, the CDR3 is TGTGCCAGCAGTGAGACTAGCGACAATGAGCAGTTCTTC. Translation gives CASSETSDNEQFF.

The sample holds many counts of this clonotype. For the CDR3, the DNA is TGTGCCAGCAGTCTGGGGATCTATGGCTACACCTTC. Amino acids: CASSLGIYGYTF. The chain is built from TRBV3-1 and TRBJ1-2, with D unresolved. The CDR3 totals 12 residues. The germline gives CDR1 LGHDT, CDR2 YNNKEL (reference sequence). Trimming removed 6 bases from V and 4 bases from J, with 9 bases in between. The full variable domain, in which reference TRBV3-1 and TRBJ1-2 provide the parts outside the CDR3, is DTAVSQTPKYLVTQMGNDKSIKCEQNLGHDTMYWYKQDSKKFLKIMFSYNNKELIINETVPNRFSPKSPDKAHLNLHINSLELGDSAVYFCASSLGIYGYTFGSGTRLTVV.